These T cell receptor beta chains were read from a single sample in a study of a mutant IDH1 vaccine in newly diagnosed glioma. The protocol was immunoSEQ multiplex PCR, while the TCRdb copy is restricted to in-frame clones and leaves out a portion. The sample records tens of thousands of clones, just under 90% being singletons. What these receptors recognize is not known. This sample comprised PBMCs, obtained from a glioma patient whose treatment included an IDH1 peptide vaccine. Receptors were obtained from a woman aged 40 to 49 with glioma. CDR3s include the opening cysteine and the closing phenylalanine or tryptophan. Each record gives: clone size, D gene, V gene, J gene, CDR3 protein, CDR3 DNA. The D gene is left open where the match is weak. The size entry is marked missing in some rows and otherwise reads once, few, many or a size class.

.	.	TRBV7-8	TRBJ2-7	CASSTGPAEYEQYF	TGTGCCAGCAGTACTGGCCCTGCGGAGTACGAGCAGTACTTC
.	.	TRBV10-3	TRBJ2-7	CAITDERNSYEQYF	TGTGCCATCACTGACGAGCGGAACTCCTACGAGCAGTACTTC
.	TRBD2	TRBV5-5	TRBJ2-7	CASSLGVSGRGVAREQYF	TGTGCCAGCAGCTTGGGGGTTAGCGGGAGGGGAGTGGCCCGAGAGCAGTACTTC
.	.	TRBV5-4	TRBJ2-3	CASSLKGPDTQYF	TGTGCCAGCAGCCTGAAGGGGCCCGATACGCAGTATTTT
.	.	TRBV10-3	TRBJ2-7	CAIAHQNYEQYF	TGTGCCATAGCGCACCAAAACTACGAGCAGTACTTC
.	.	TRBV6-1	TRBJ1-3	CASSEVGVRAGNTIYF	TGTGCCAGCAGTGAAGTTGGAGTCCGTGCCGGAAACACCATATATTTT
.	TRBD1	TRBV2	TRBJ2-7	CASVRTGLSYEQYF	TGTGCCAGCGTGAGGACAGGGCTCTCCTACGAGCAGTACTTC
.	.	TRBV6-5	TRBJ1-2	CASSLPEGKYTF	TGTGCCAGCAGTTTACCCGAGGGGAAGTACACCTTC
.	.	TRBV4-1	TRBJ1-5	CASSQGNQPQHF	TGCGCCAGCAGCCAAGGGAATCAGCCCCAGCATTTT
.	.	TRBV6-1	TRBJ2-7	CASSEGYSYEQYF	TGTGCCAGCAGTGAGGGGTACTCCTACGAGCAGTACTTC
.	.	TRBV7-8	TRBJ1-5	CASTSLGGNQPQHF	TGTGCCAGCACCTCCCTCGGGGGGAATCAGCCCCAGCATTTT
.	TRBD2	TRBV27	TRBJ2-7	CASQPPGGPSYEQYF	TGTGCCAGCCAACCCCCGGGAGGGCCCTCCTACGAGCAGTACTTC
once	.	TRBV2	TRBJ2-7	CASSRQGGYDEQYF	TGTGCCAGCAGTCGCCAGGGGGGGTACGACGAGCAGTACTTC
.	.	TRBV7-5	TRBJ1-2	CARSFAANYGYTF	TGTGCCAGAAGCTTCGCCGCTAACTATGGCTACACCTTC
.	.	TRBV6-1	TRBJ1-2	CASSEIIQGNGYTF	TGTGCCAGCAGTGAGATCATCCAAGGGAATGGCTACACCTTC
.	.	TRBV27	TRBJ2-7	CASRTVKSSYEQYF	TGTGCCAGCAGAACAGTAAAAAGCTCCTACGAGCAGTACTTC
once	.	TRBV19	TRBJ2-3	CASRLMSSGTDTQYF	TGTGCCAGTAGATTAATGAGTTCTGGCACAGATACGCAGTATTTT
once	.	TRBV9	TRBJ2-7	CASSSQGGYEQYF	TGTGCCAGCAGCTCCCAGGGGGGGTACGAGCAGTACTTC
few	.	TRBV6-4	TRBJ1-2	CASRETDTGEEYGYTF	TGTGCCAGCAGGGAAACTGATACCGGGGAGGAGTATGGCTACACCTTC
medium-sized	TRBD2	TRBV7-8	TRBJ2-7	CASSRLAGEQYF	TGTGCCAGCAGCCGACTAGCTGGCGAGCAGTACTTC
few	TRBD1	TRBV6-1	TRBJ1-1	CASSTDRVSTEAFF	TGTGCCAGCAGTACAGACAGGGTTTCCACTGAAGCTTTCTTT
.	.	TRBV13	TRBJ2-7	CASSLPGTSGEQYF	TGTGCCAGCAGTTTACCCGGGACATCAGGTGAGCAGTACTTC
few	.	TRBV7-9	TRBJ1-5	CASSLNNFGSGVQPQHF	TGTGCCAGCAGCTTAAATAATTTCGGGTCGGGAGTCCAGCCCCAGCATTTT
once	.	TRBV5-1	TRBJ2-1	CASSLLATHSYNEQFF	TGCGCCAGCAGCTTGCTCGCGACCCACTCCTACAATGAGCAGTTCTTC
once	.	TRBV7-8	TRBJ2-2	CASSAGTTGELFF	TGTGCCAGCTCCGCGGGGACAACCGGGGAGCTGTTTTTT
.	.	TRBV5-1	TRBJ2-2	CASSSTPTGSLAGELFF	TGCGCCAGCAGCTCGACCCCTACCGGGTCTCTCGCCGGGGAGCTGTTTTTT
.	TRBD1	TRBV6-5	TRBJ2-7	CASSYLGQGRGEQYF	TGTGCCAGCAGTTACCTAGGACAGGGTCGGGGCGAGCAGTACTTC
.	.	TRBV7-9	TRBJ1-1	CASSLASGTEAFF	TGTGCCAGCAGCTTAGCATCAGGTACTGAAGCTTTCTTT
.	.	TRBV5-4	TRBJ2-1	CASSAKRSENNEQFF	TGTGCCAGCAGCGCCAAGCGGAGCGAAAACAATGAGCAGTTCTTC
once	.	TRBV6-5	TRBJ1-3	CASSYSPGPTGNTIYF	TGTGCCAGCAGTTACTCTCCAGGTCCGACTGGAAACACCATATATTTT
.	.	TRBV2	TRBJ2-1	CASSVSRGAGEQFF	TGTGCCAGCAGTGTTAGTAGGGGGGCCGGGGAGCAGTTCTTC
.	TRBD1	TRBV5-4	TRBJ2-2	CASSGQALNTGELFF	TGTGCCAGCAGCGGACAGGCGCTGAACACCGGGGAGCTGTTTTTT
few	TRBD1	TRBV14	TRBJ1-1	CASSPYRGNTEAFF	TGTGCCAGCAGCCCATACAGGGGGAACACTGAAGCTTTCTTT
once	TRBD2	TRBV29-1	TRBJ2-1	CSVEGTSGRGYNEQFF	TGCAGCGTTGAAGGGACTAGCGGGAGAGGGTACAATGAGCAGTTCTTC
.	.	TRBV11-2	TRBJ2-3	CASSLVGETTDTQYF	TGTGCCAGCAGCTTAGTTGGAGAAACCACAGATACGCAGTATTTT